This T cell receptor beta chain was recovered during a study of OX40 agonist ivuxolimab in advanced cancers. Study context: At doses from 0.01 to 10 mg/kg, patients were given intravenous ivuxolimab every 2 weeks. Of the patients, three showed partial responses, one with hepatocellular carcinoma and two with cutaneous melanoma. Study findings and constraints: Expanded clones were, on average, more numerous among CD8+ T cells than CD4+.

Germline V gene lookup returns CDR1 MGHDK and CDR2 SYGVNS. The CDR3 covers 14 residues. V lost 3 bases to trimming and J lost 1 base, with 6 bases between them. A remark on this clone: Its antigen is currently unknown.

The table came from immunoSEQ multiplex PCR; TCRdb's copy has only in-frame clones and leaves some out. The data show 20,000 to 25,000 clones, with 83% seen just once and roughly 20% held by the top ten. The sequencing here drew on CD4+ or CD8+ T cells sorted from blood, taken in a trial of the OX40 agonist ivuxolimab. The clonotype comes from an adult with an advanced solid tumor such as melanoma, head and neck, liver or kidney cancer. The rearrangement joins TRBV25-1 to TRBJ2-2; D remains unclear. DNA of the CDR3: TGTGCCAGCAGTGATCCAGGGAACACCGGGGAGCTGTTTTTT. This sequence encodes CASSDPGNTGELFF.